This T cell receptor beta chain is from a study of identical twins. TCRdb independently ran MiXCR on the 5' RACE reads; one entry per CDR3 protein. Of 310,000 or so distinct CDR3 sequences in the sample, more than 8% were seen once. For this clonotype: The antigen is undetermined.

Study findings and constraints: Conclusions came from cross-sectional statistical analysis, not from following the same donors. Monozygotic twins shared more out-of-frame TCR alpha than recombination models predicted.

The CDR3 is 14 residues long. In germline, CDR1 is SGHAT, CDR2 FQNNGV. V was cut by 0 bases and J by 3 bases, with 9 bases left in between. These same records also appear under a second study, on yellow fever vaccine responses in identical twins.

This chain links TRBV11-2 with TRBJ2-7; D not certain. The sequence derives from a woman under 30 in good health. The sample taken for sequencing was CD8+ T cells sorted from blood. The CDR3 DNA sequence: TGTGCCAGCAGCTTAGAGGCAGGAGACTACGAGCAGTACTTC. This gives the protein CASSLEAGDYEQYF.